This is a list of T cell receptor beta chains from one sample in a study of cytomegalovirus exposure and HLA in healthy donors. Sequencing used immunoSEQ multiplex PCR; TCRdb keeps in-frame clones, though not all of them. The sample contains roughly 150,000 clones, approximately 89% of which appear only once. Material: PBMCs. Every receptor here comes from a man aged 18 to 29 in good health and CMV-seronegative. The CDR3 runs from the conserved cysteine through the conserved F or W. Fields, in order: D gene, J gene, V gene, CDR3 DNA, CDR3 protein. D genes are given only for firm matches.

D: TRBD1
J: TRBJ1-2
V: TRBV5-1
DNA: TGCGCCAGCAGCTGGACAGGGGAGGATGGCTACACCTTC
CDR3: CASSWTGEDGYTF

D: .
J: TRBJ1-1
V: TRBV7-3
DNA: TGTGCCAGCAGCTTATCTGGCCTGAACACTGAAGCTTTCTTT
CDR3: CASSLSGLNTEAFF

D: TRBD2
J: TRBJ2-1
V: TRBV2
DNA: TGTGCCAGCAGAGGTCCCGGGACTAGCGGGAGGATGGATGAGCAGTTCTTC
CDR3: CASRGPGTSGRMDEQFF

D: .
J: TRBJ2-3
V: TRBV9
DNA: TGTGCCAGCAGCGTAGGGAGGAGGGGCACCTTCACAGATACGCAGTATTTT
CDR3: CASSVGRRGTFTDTQYF

D: .
J: TRBJ1-4
V: TRBV7-7
DNA: TGTGCCAGCAGCTTAAATAGTGGTGAAAAACTGTTTTTT
CDR3: CASSLNSGEKLFF

D: TRBD2
J: TRBJ2-1
V: TRBV5-1
DNA: TGCGCCAGCAGCTTGGAGGGGCGGGGGGTCATCCATAACAATGAGCAGTTCTTC
CDR3: CASSLEGRGVIHNNEQFF

D: .
J: TRBJ1-5
V: TRBV6-1
DNA: TGTGCCAGCAGTACAGGAAATCAGCCCCAGCATTTT
CDR3: CASSTGNQPQHF

D: TRBD1
J: TRBJ1-1
V: TRBV10-1
DNA: TGCGCCAGCAGTGAGTACAGGGGCCATGGAGAAGCTTTCTTT
CDR3: CASSEYRGHGEAFF

D: .
J: TRBJ2-1
V: TRBV5-4
DNA: TGTGCCAGCAGCCCCAGGGCAGGCCCCAATGAGCAGTTCTTC
CDR3: CASSPRAGPNEQFF

D: TRBD1
J: TRBJ1-6
V: TRBV7-9
DNA: TGTGCCAGCAGCGCGCGACAGGGCGAGAATTCACCCCTCCACTTT
CDR3: CASSARQGENSPLHF

D: .
J: TRBJ1-1
V: TRBV19
DNA: TGTGCCAGTAGGGACAAGATGAACACTGAAGCTTTCTTT
CDR3: CASRDKMNTEAFF

D: TRBD1
J: TRBJ1-5
V: TRBV30
DNA: TGTGCCTGTACACAGGGGGCGGGTCAGCCCCAGCATTTT
CDR3: CACTQGAGQPQHF

D: TRBD1
J: TRBJ1-2
V: TRBV30
DNA: TGTGCCTGGAGTGGACGACAGGGGGCCGGCTACACCTTC
CDR3: CAWSGRQGAGYTF

D: .
J: TRBJ2-5
V: TRBV9
DNA: TGTGCCAGCAGCGTAGGTTCGTACCAAGAGGCCCAGTACTTC
CDR3: CASSVGSYQEAQYF

D: TRBD1
J: TRBJ1-2
V: TRBV27
DNA: TGTGCCAGCAGTTCTTACGGGACAGGGCATTTCTATGGCTACACCTTC
CDR3: CASSSYGTGHFYGYTF

D: TRBD1
J: TRBJ2-5
V: TRBV6-4
DNA: TGTGCCAGCAGCGCGACAGGGGCCCCTCAAGAGACCCAGTACTTC
CDR3: CASSATGAPQETQYF

D: .
J: TRBJ2-3
V: TRBV5-1
DNA: TGCGCCAGCAGCTTGCGGGGGGCGGCAGATACGCAGTATTTT
CDR3: CASSLRGAADTQYF

D: .
J: TRBJ1-1
V: TRBV19
DNA: TGTGCCAGTAGTATTGAAGTCAGGAACACTGAAGCTTTCTTT
CDR3: CASSIEVRNTEAFF

D: .
J: TRBJ1-1
V: TRBV13
DNA: TGTGCCAGCAGCTACGGACTTGAAGCTTTCTTT
CDR3: CASSYGLEAFF

D: TRBD1
J: TRBJ2-7
V: TRBV5-4
DNA: TGTGCCAGCAGCCCAACTACAGGGGTCTCCTACGAGCAGTACTTC
CDR3: CASSPTTGVSYEQYF

D: .
J: TRBJ2-7
V: TRBV5-6
DNA: TGTGCCAGCAGCTTGGCCCCCGGGGGGCCCAGATCCTACGAGCAGTACTTC
CDR3: CASSLAPGGPRSYEQYF

D: .
J: TRBJ1-5
V: TRBV10-3
DNA: TGTGCCATCAGCCAGACACTTAGCAATCAGCCCCAGCATTTT
CDR3: CAISQTLSNQPQHF

D: TRBD1
J: TRBJ2-7
V: TRBV5-1
DNA: TGCGCCAGCAGCCCGGGACAGGGGATCGAGCAGTACTTC
CDR3: CASSPGQGIEQYF

D: .
J: TRBJ1-2
V: TRBV5-6
DNA: TGTGCCAGCAGCTTGAGGGGACTTAAAGTCTTGGGCTACACCTTC
CDR3: CASSLRGLKVLGYTF

D: .
J: TRBJ2-3
V: TRBV6-6
DNA: TGTGCCAGCAGGCCGGGGGTGGAGACAGATACGCAGTATTTT
CDR3: CASRPGVETDTQYF

D: .
J: TRBJ2-2
V: TRBV6-6
DNA: TGTGCCAGCAGTCTCTTAGCGGCGACGAACACCGGGGAGCTGTTTTTT
CDR3: CASSLLAATNTGELFF

D: .
J: TRBJ2-1
V: TRBV4-1
DNA: TGCGCCAGCAGCCAAAGAACAGCGGAGGCCTACAATGAGCAGTTCTTC
CDR3: CASSQRTAEAYNEQFF

D: .
J: TRBJ1-1
V: TRBV11-2
DNA: TGTGCCAGCAGAAGGTCGCTAGCGAACACTGAAGCTTTCTTT
CDR3: CASRRSLANTEAFF

D: TRBD2
J: TRBJ2-3
V: TRBV29-1
DNA: TGCAGCGTTTCCGGGACTAGCGGCACAGATACGCAGTATTTT
CDR3: CSVSGTSGTDTQYF

D: TRBD2
J: TRBJ2-3
V: TRBV7-6
DNA: TGTGCCAGCAGCCCCCGCTACCGGCCTAGCCGGGGGGACTATGGCACAGATACGCAGTATTTT
CDR3: CASSPRYRPSRGDYGTDTQYF

D: .
J: TRBJ2-6
V: TRBV7-7
DNA: TGTGCCAGCAGCCCCCGGGTTGGGGCCAACGTCCTGACTTTC
CDR3: CASSPRVGANVLTF

D: TRBD1
J: TRBJ2-5
V: TRBV29-1
DNA: TGCAGCGTTGGGGACAGGAAGGGGACCCAGTACTTC
CDR3: CSVGDRKGTQYF

D: TRBD2
J: TRBJ2-1
V: TRBV28
DNA: TGTGCCAGCAGTTTAAGCGGGAGCGGGAATGAGCAGTTCTTC
CDR3: CASSLSGSGNEQFF

D: TRBD2
J: TRBJ2-7
V: TRBV6-5
DNA: TGTGCCAGCAGTTACGGGACTACTTCCTACGAGCAGTACTTC
CDR3: CASSYGTTSYEQYF

D: TRBD1
J: TRBJ2-1
V: TRBV12-5
DNA: TGTGCTAGTGGTTCCGACAGGGGGCAACTCAATGAGCAGTTCTTC
CDR3: CASGSDRGQLNEQFF

D: .
J: TRBJ2-1
V: TRBV6-1
DNA: TGTGCCAGCAGTACTACTAGTGAAGGATACAATGAGCAGTTCTTC
CDR3: CASSTTSEGYNEQFF

D: .
J: TRBJ1-2
V: TRBV2
DNA: TGTGCCAGCAGTGAAATTTTGGGGGCGAAGGCTTTCGGTGGAGATGGCTACACCTTC
CDR3: CASSEILGAKAFGGDGYTF

D: TRBD1
J: TRBJ2-5
V: TRBV5-1
DNA: TGCGCCAGCAGCTCGGTAGACAGGGAGCAAGAGACCCAGTACTTC
CDR3: CASSSVDREQETQYF

D: TRBD1
J: TRBJ1-4
V: TRBV11-2
DNA: TGTGCCAGCAGCTCGCGGCAGGGGGCTAAGCTGAATGAAAAACTGTTTTTT
CDR3: CASSSRQGAKLNEKLFF

D: TRBD2
J: TRBJ2-5
V: TRBV7-2
DNA: TGTGCCAGCAGTCGGGAGGGACTAGCGGGGGAGACCCAGTACTTC
CDR3: CASSREGLAGETQYF

D: .
J: TRBJ1-6
V: TRBV13
DNA: TGTGCCAGCAGCTCCGACAGCAATAATTCACCCCTCCACTTT
CDR3: CASSSDSNNSPLHF

D: .
J: TRBJ1-5
V: TRBV9
DNA: TGTGCCAGCAGCGTAGGGCCCTTCGGGAGTCAGCCCCAGCATTTT
CDR3: CASSVGPFGSQPQHF

D: .
J: TRBJ1-5
V: TRBV10-2
DNA: TGCGCCAGCAGTGAGTCGGGGCAGGGATACCAGCCCCAGCATTTT
CDR3: CASSESGQGYQPQHF

D: TRBD1
J: TRBJ1-1
V: TRBV18
DNA: TGTGCCAGCTCGGTGACAGGGATGAACACTGAAGCTTTCTTT
CDR3: CASSVTGMNTEAFF

D: .
J: TRBJ1-2
V: TRBV6-1
DNA: TGTGCCAGCAGTGAAGGGGCAGGCTTGGACTATGGCTACACCTTC
CDR3: CASSEGAGLDYGYTF